This paragraph covers one T cell receptor (beta chain) sequence. The antigen is undetermined. The data were taken from a study of beta chain features in type 1 diabetes. Regarding the study as a whole: Shorter TCRB CDR3s, moderately but significantly so, were found in Type 1 diabetes patients in all four CD4+ subsets. Patients and controls would be equally affected if PCR favored shorter templates. cDNA-based sequencing might over-represent cells highly expressing TCR.

The CDR3 length is 12 residues. The V gene lost 8 bases and the J gene lost 4 bases, with 11 bases spanning the gap. Germline V gives CDR1 SGHTA, CDR2 FQGNSA. Sorting based on CD45RO/CCR7/CD25/CD127/CD95/CD27 separated CD4+ naive, central memory, regulatory and stem cell-like memory cells. The purity of all sorted populations exceeded 95%. The study reverse transcribed the entire isolated RNA, so it sequenced expressed TCRB transcripts. Using immunoSEQ multiplex PCR, the repertoire was profiled, and TCRdb retains in-frame clones only, with some absent. This repertoire shows approximately 70,000 clones, about 50% found once; its top ten account for about 0.74%.

The origin of this receptor is a man aged 30 to 45 with type 1 diabetes. This chain connects TRBV7-2 to TRBJ1-1, with a weak D call TRBD1 (6 bases). The sample consisted of central memory CD4+ T cells from blood. CDR3 sequence: CASGRGVTEAFF. For the CDR3, the DNA is TGTGCCAGCGGGAGGGGGGTCACTGAAGCTTTCTTT.